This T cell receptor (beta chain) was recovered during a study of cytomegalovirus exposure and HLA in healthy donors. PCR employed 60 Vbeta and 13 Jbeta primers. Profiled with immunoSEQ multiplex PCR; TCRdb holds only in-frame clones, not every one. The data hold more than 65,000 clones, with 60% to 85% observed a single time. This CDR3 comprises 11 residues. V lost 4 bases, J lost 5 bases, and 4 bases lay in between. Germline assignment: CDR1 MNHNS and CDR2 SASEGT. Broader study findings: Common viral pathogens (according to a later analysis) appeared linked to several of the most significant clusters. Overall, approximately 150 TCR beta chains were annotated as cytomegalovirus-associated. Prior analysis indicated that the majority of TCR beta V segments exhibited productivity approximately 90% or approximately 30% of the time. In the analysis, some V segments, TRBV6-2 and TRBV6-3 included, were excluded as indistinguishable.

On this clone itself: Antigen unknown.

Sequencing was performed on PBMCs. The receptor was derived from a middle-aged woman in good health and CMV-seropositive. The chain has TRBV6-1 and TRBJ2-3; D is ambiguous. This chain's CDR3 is CASSALDTQYF. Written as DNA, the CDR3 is TGTGCCAGCAGTGCCTTAGATACGCAGTATTTT.